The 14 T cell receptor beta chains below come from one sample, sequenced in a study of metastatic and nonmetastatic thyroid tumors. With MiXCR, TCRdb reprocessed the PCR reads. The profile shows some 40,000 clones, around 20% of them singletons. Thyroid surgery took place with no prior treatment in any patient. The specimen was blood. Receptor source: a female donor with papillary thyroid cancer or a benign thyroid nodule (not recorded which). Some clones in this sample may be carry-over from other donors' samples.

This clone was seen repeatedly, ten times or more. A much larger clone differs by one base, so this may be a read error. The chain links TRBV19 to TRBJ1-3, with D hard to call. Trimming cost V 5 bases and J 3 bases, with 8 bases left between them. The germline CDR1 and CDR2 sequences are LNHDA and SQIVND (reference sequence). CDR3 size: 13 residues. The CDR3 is CASSPRGGNTIYF. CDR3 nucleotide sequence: TGTGCCAGTAGTCCCCGAGGTGGAAACACCATATATTTT.

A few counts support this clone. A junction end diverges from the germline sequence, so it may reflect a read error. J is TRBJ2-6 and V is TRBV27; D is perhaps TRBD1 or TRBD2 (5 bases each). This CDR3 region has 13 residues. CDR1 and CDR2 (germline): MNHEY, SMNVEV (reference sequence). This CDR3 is CASSFLGANVPTF. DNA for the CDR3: TGTGCCAGCAGTTTTCTCGGGGCCAACGTCCCGACTTTC.

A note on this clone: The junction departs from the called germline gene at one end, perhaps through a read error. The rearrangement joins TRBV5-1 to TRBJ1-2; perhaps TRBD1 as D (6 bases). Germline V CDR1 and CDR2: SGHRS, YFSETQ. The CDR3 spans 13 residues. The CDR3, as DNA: TGCGCCAGCAGCGACAGGACGGGCTATGCCTACACCTTC. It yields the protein CASSDRTGYAYTF.

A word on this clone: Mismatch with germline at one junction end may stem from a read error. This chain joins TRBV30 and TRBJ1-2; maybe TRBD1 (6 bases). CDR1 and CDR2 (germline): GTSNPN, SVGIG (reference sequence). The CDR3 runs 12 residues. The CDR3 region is CAWSVPRGGYAF. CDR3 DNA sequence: TGTGCCTGGAGTGTACCCAGGGGCGGCTACGCCTTC.

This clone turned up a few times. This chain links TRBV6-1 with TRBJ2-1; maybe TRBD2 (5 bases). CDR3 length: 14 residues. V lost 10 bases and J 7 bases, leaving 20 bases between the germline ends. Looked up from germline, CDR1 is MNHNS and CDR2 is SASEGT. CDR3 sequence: CAICSASWRNEQFF. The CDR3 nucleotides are TGTGCCATCTGCTCGGCTAGCTGGAGGAATGAGCAGTTCTTC.

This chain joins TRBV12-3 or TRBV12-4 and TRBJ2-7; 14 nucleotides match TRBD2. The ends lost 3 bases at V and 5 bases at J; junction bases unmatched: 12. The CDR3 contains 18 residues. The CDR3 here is CASSFPPIGTSGSHEQYF. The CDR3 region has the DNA TGTGCCAGCAGTTTCCCCCCCATAGGGACTAGCGGGAGTCACGAGCAGTACTTC.

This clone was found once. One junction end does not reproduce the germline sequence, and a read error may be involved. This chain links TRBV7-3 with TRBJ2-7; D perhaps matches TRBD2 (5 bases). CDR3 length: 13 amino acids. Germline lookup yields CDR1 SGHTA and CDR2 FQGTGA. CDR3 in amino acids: CASSMTISHEQYF. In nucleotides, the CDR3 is TGTGCCAGCAGCATGACTATCTCCCACGAGCAGTACTTC.

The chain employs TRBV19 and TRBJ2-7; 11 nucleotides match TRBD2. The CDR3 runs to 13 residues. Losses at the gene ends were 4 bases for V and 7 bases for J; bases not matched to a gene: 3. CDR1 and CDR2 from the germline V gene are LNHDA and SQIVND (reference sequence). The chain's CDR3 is CASSTGTSGEQYF. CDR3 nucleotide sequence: TGTGCCAGTAGTACCGGGACTAGCGGAGAGCAGTACTTC. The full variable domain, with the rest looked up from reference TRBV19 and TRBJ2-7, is DGGITQSPKYLFRKEGQNVTLSCEQNLNHDAMYWYRQDPGQGLRLIYYSQIVNDFQKGDIAEGYSVSREKKESFPLTVTSAQKNPTAFYLCASSTGTSGEQYFGPGTRLTVT.

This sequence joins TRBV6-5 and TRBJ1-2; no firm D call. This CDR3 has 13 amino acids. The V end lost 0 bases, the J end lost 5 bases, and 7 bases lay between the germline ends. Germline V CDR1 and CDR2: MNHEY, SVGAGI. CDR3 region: CASSYSYQYGYTF. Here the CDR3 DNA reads TGTGCCAGCAGTTACTCTTACCAGTATGGCTACACCTTC.

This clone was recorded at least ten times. The CDR3 DNA reads as TGTGCCAGCAGCTTAAATTCTGGGGTCAATGAGCAGTTCTTC. It is translated as CASSLNSGVNEQFF. The chain carries TRBV7-3 and TRBJ2-1, with unresolved D. Germline V gene sequence: CDR1 SGHTA, CDR2 FQGTGA. This CDR3 has 14 amino acids. Trimming pared 1 base from V and 6 bases from J, leaving 10 bases between.

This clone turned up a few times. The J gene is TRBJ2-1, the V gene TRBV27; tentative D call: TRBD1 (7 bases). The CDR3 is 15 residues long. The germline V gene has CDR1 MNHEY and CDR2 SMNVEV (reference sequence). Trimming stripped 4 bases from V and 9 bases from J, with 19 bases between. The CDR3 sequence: CASSSPRGVGGEQFF. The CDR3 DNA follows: TGTGCCAGCAGTTCCCCCAGGGGGGTGGGGGGTGAGCAGTTCTTC.

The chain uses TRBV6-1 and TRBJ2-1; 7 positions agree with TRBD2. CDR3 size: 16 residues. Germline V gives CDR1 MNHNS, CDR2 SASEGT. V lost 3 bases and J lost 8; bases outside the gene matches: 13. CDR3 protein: CASSDWGGSFIYEQFF. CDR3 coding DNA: TGTGCCAGCAGTGATTGGGGCGGGAGTTTTATTTATGAGCAGTTCTTC.

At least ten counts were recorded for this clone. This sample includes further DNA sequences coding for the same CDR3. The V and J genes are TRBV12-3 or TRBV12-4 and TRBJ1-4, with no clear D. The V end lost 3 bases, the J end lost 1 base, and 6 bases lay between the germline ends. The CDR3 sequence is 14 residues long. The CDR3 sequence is CASSFKGTNEKLFF. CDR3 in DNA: TGTGCCAGCAGTTTCAAAGGAACTAATGAAAAACTGTTTTTT.

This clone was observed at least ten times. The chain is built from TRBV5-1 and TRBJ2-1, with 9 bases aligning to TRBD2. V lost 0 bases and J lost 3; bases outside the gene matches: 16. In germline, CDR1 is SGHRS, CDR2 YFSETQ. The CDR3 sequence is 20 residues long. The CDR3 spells CASSLVGREGSISFYNEQFF. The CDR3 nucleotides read TGCGCCAGCAGCTTGGTCGGGCGGGAGGGCTCAATCTCGTTCTACAATGAGCAGTTCTTC.